The 17 T cell receptor beta chains reported below all come from one sample, sequenced in a study of T cell responses to AZD1222 COVID-19 vaccine. Here immunoSEQ multiplex PCR was the method, and the copy in TCRdb shows in-frame clones only, minus some. Among 150,000 or so clones listed, 85% to 95% were seen once. This sample comprised peripheral blood, obtained on day 0 of AZD1222 vaccination. The source is an adult in good health.

CDR3 DNA: TGTGCCAGCAGCTTAGGGGCCATTTCGCCCCTCCACTTT. It translates to CASSLGAISPLHF. This sequence joins TRBV11-2 and TRBJ1-6, with D unresolved. Trimming cost V 1 base and J 13 bases, with 11 bases left between them. The CDR3 has 13 residues. The V gene's germline CDR1 is SGHAT and CDR2 FQNNGV.

The V gene is TRBV6-5, the J gene TRBJ1-4; D perhaps matches TRBD1 (5 bases). CDR1 is MNHEY and CDR2 is SVGAGI in the germline V gene. The CDR3 runs to 14 residues. Trimming left V 5 bases short and J 8 bases short, with 15 bases between. CDR3 loop: CASSTRETDEKLFF. CDR3 bases: TGTGCCAGCAGTACCAGGGAAACGGACGAAAAACTGTTTTTT.

The rearrangement links TRBV28 to TRBJ2-7; TRBD1 agrees at 7 bases. The ends lost 5 bases at V and 7 bases at J; junction bases unmatched: 20. This CDR3 is built from 17 residues. Germline values: CDR1 MDHEN, CDR2 SYDVKM. CDR3 bases: TGTGCCAGCAGTCATGACAGGGCAGGGGACCGTCGCTGGGAGCAGTACTTC. Its translation: CASSHDRAGDRRWEQYF.

The DNA for the CDR3 is TGTGCCAGCTGTCAGATGAGCACCGGGGAGCTGTTTTTT. Translation: CASCQMSTGELFF. This sequence joins TRBV27 and TRBJ2-2; D remains ambiguous. The germline V gene has CDR1 MNHEY and CDR2 SMNVEV (reference sequence). Trimming removed 8 bases from V and 4 bases from J, with 11 bases in between. CDR3 length: 13 residues.

The V gene is TRBV20-1, the J gene TRBJ1-2; perhaps TRBD1 as D (5 bases). Germline CDR1 is DFQATT and CDR2 is SNEGSKA (reference sequence). With 5 bases removed from V and 6 bases from J, the gap between germline ends came to 10 bases. CDR3 length: 11 residues. The CDR3 is CSAGARDGYTF. CDR3 bases: TGCAGTGCTGGGGCCAGGGATGGCTACACCTTC.

The chain couples TRBV30 to TRBJ1-2; no clear D. Germline lookup yields CDR1 GTSNPN and CDR2 SVGIG (reference sequence). The CDR3 is 15 amino acids. Deletions cut 1 base from V and 4 bases from J, with 16 bases between. The CDR3 DNA follows: TGTGCCTGGAGTGCTGGTTCAACGCCCTCCTATGGCTACACCTTC. Translation gives CAWSAGSTPSYGYTF. The variable domain in full, completed from reference TRBV30 and TRBJ1-2, reads SQTIHQWPATLVQPVGSPLSLECTVEGTSNPNLYWYRQAAGRGLQLLFYSVGIGQISSEVPQNLSASRPQDRQFILSSKKLLLSDSGFYLCAWSAGSTPSYGYTFGSGTRLTVV.

The chain joins TRBV24-1 to TRBJ2-1; D may be TRBD1 (6 bases). Germline loops: CDR1 KGHDR, CDR2 SFDVKD. V lost 3 bases, J lost 10 bases, and 21 bases lay in between. The CDR3 runs to 16 residues. CDR3 nucleotide sequence: TGTGCCACCAGTGATCTCGGGACATCGATGCGATGGGAGCAGTTCTTC. This encodes CATSDLGTSMRWEQFF.

V is TRBV9 and J is TRBJ2-7, with TRBD1 as a possible D gene (6 bases). The CDR3 is 14 residues long. V lost 2 bases to trimming and J lost 0 bases, with 9 bases between them. Germline CDR1 is SGDLS and CDR2 is YYNGEE. This CDR3 reads CASSVGTNSYEQYF. In nucleotides, the CDR3 is TGTGCCAGCAGCGTCGGGACAAACTCCTACGAGCAGTACTTC.

The chain has TRBV11-2 and TRBJ2-5; weak D call: TRBD1 (5 bases). The CDR3 loop spans 13 amino acids. Germline CDR1 reads SGHAT; CDR2 reads FQNNGV. The ends were cut back, 6 bases at V and 2 bases at J, with 10 bases in the middle. In nucleotides, the CDR3 is TGTGCCAGCAGGCCTAGGGGACAAGAGACCCAGTACTTC. Protein sequence: CASRPRGQETQYF.

This clone was detected only once. The chain links TRBV29-1 to TRBJ1-4; no clear D gene. The CDR3 runs 11 residues. V was cut by 0 bases and J by 14 bases, with 10 bases left in between. Germline V gene lookup returns CDR1 SQVTM and CDR2 ANQGSEA. The CDR3 DNA reads as TGCAGCGTTGAAGATCGGGCAGCCCTGTTTTTT. This codes for CSVEDRAALFF.

The chain recombines TRBV19 with TRBJ1-1; the D gene is possibly TRBD1 (5 bases). The CDR3 is made up of 15 amino acids. Trimming removed 3 bases at V and 1 base at J, with 12 bases between. CDR1 is LNHDA and CDR2 is SQIVND in the germline V gene (reference sequence). Here the CDR3 reads CASSMRRGTNTEAFF. The CDR3 coding sequence is TGTGCCAGTAGTATGCGAAGAGGGACGAACACTGAAGCTTTCTTT.

CDR3 sequence reads: CASSPEGSGGASEQFF. Written as DNA, the CDR3 is TGTGCCAGCAGTCCCGAGGGTAGCGGGGGGGCAAGTGAGCAGTTCTTC. This chain uses TRBV6-4 with TRBJ2-1, with 11 bases aligning to TRBD2. The germline CDR1 and CDR2 sequences are MRHNA and SNTAGT. The trim removed 5 bases at V and 9 bases at J, leaving 12 bases unmatched. There are 16 residues in the CDR3.

The chain employs TRBV18 and TRBJ2-7; D uncertain. Germline-derived CDR1 and CDR2 are KGHSH and LQKENI. This CDR3 has 12 amino acids. V shed 4 bases and J shed 0 bases, with 4 bases lying between them. The CDR3 coding sequence is TGTGCCAGCTCACTCAGCTCCTACGAGCAGTACTTC. Protein product: CASSLSSYEQYF. The full variable domain, rest sourced from reference TRBV18 and TRBJ2-7, is NAGVMQNPRHLVRRRGQEARLRCSPMKGHSHVYWYRQLPEEGLKFMVYLQKENIIDESGMPKERFSAEFPKEGPSILRIQQVVRGDSAAYFCASSLSSYEQYFGPGTRLTVT.

The V gene is TRBV25-1, the J gene TRBJ1-4; 8 nucleotides agree with TRBD1. CDR3 length: 15 residues. The V segment lost 4 bases and the J segment 5 bases; nucleotides outside the gene matches: 6. Germline V gene sequence: CDR1 MGHDK, CDR2 SYGVNS. Here the CDR3 DNA reads TGTGCCAGCAGTGGTGGGACAGGTGCCAATGAAAAACTGTTTTTT. This sequence encodes CASSGGTGANEKLFF.

J is TRBJ1-5 and V is TRBV27; TRBD1 might be the D (6 bases). This CDR3 has 12 residues. The germline CDR1 and CDR2 sequences are MNHEY and SMNVEV (reference sequence). Deletions cut 6 bases from V and 5 bases from J, with 8 bases between. DNA of the CDR3: TGTGCCAGCAGGGACAGAGATCAGCCCCAGCATTTT. It translates to CASRDRDQPQHF.

The rearrangement links TRBV10-1 to TRBJ2-2; D is possibly TRBD2 (7 bases). Trimming left V 10 bases short and J 4 bases short, with 22 bases between. Per the germline V gene, CDR1 is WNHNN and CDR2 is SYGVQD (reference sequence). The CDR3 has 16 residues. The DNA for the CDR3 is TGCGCCACCCGAATTCCGGGGGGCGCGCTCACCGGGGAGCTGTTTTTT. Its protein is CATRIPGGALTGELFF.

This clone occurred once. The chain employs TRBV19 and TRBJ2-3; 10 bases align to TRBD2. CDR1 and CDR2 from the germline V gene are LNHDA and SQIVND (reference sequence). With V trimmed by 6 bases and J by 3 bases, 12 bases remained unmatched. The CDR3 totals 17 residues. CDR3 sequence reads: CASRPGASGSRTDTQYF. The CDR3, as DNA: TGTGCCAGTAGGCCCGGAGCTAGCGGGAGTCGGACAGATACGCAGTATTTT.